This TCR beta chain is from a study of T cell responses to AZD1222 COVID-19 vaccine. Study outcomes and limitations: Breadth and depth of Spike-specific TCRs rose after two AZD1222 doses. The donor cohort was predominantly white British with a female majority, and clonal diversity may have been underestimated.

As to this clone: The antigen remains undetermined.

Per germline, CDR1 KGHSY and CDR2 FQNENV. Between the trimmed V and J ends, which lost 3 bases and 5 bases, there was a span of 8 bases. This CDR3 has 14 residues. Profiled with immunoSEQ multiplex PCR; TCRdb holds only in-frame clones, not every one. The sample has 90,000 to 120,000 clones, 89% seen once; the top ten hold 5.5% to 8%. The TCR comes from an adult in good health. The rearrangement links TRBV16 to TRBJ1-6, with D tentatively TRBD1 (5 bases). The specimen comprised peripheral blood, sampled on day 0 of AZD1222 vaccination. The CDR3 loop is CASSQGTNNSPLHF. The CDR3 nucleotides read TGTGCCAGCAGCCAGGGGACTAATAATTCACCCCTCCACTTT.